The entry below describes one T cell receptor beta chain. Its antigen is unknown. Described time point: pre-treatment baseline. Trimming stripped 6 bases from V and 11 bases from J, with 22 bases between. The CDR3 sequence is 13 residues long. Germline V gene sequence: CDR1 SQVTM, CDR2 ANQGSEA. This entry comes from a study of blood T cell dynamics during melanoma immunotherapy. Background on the study: First-line therapy was either pembrolizumab or nivolumab with ipilimumab for metastatic melanoma. Study findings and constraints: Disease-control patients' PBMC repertoires became either more clonal or more diverse at W3.

Every bulk PBMC sample received the same 350 ng of DNA. TCRdb's table, derived via immunoSEQ multiplex PCR, lists solely in-frame clones and lacks some. Among 17,000 or so clones listed, 83% were seen once. The TCR comes from a human donor with melanoma. This material consisted of blood, taken from a patient treated with checkpoint blockade. V usage is TRBV29-1 and J usage is TRBJ2-5; either TRBD1 or TRBD2 may fit D (6 bases each). In nucleotides, the CDR3 is TGCAGCGTCTATGCGGGACACTATGGGGAGCAGTACTTC. Amino acids: CSVYAGHYGEQYF.